This entry features one TCR beta chain sequence. Its specific antigen is unknown. Per-base quality was not reported, and no clone a single base away is much larger than it. The sample is drawn from a study of a mutant IDH1 vaccine in newly diagnosed glioma (dated by TCRdb to about 2021). As for the study more broadly: Vaccination was initiated 4-6 weeks after radiotherapy alone, or concurrently with temozolomide cycles in the chemotherapy-containing groups. Peripheral blood was drawn at six visits: V03 (baseline), V05, V07, V10, V12 and V13. Visit V12 was the week-35 safety follow-up and visit V13 was the week-47 end of study. The approximately 32 treated patients were approximately 62% male and around 40% female, with a mean age of around 40 years. Before enrollment, patients had received standard therapy of radiotherapy alone, temozolomide alone, or radiochemotherapy with temozolomide; most received the combination. For exploratory analyses, 25 treated patients had longitudinal TCRB deep sequencing done wherever samples were available. On the study overall, not on this receptor specifically: Selection of PBMC samples for TCRB deep sequencing was based on availability. No apparent relationship was observed between pseudoprogression and alterations in the top peripheral T cell clonotypes detected by TCRB sequencing. The authors noted that analyses of patient blood samples could not be reproduced because of sample limitations. Immune responses induced by the vaccine were seen in about 93% of patients across multiple MHC alleles.

V lost 1 base and J lost 1 base; the stretch between them is 14 bases long. CDR1 KGHSH and CDR2 LQKENI were looked up in the germline V gene. From the cysteine up to the phenylalanine, the CDR3 has a length of 18 residues. Of all the DNA, just the CDR3 is kept, 54 bases in frame from base 1. What this sample's time point label stands for: week 47, end of study. Each vaccine dose, consisting of 300 ug of a 20-mer mutant IDH1 peptide in Montanide, was administered subcutaneously with topical imiquimod. Patients received eight vaccinations in weeks 1, 3, 5, 7, 11, 15, 19 and 23, corresponding to visits V03 through V10. The donors had newly diagnosed IDH1-mutant astrocytomas of WHO grade 3 or 4 that showed loss of nuclear ATRX. The samples were drawn from NOA16, a multicentre, single-arm, open-label phase I trial in Germany that tested a mutant IDH1 peptide vaccine in humans for the first time. Genomic DNA for TCRB sequencing was extracted from EDTA blood using the DNeasy Blood and Tissue Kit.

Libraries were built with the immunoSEQ multiplex PCR assay. Rearranged TCR beta chain sequences were amplified with the hsTCRB Kit following the manufacturer's protocol. Sequencing of TCRB libraries was carried out on an Illumina MiSeq. In the authors' own workflow: Demultiplexing, trimming and gene mapping were performed with the kit vendor's proprietary platform. This immuneACCESS table, as held by TCRdb, lists in-frame sequences with V and J called but not all clones. Of the missing ones, under half trace to an unresolved V gene in checked studies; the others have no known cause. D and trimming were read from the DNA, whereas the V and J calls and clone size are those reported in that table. Present in this sample are some 62,000 clones, under 85% of which were seen just once. 3.8% of the sample comes from the top ten.

The rearrangement combines TRBV18 with TRBJ2-6; the D element might be TRBD1 or TRBD2, as each aligns at 5 bases. This sequence was found in a young man with glioma. The material sequenced was PBMCs, taken from a glioma patient whose treatment included an IDH1 peptide vaccine. The nucleotides are TGTGCCAGCTCACCACGCTCGGGGACGGGATCTGGGGCCAACGTCCTGACTTTC. This translates into CASSPRSGTGSGANVLTF.